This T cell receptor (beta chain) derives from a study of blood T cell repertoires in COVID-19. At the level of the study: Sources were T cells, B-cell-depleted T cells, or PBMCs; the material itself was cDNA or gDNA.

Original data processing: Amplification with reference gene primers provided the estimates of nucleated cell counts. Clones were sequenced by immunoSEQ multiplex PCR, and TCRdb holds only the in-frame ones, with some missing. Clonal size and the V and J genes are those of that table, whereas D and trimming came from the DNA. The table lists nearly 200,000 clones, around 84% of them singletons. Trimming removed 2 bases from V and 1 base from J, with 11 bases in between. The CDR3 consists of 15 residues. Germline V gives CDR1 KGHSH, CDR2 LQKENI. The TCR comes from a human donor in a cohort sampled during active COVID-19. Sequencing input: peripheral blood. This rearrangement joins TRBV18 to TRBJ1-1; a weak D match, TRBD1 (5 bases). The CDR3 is CASSPGAHRNTEAFF. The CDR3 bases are TGTGCCAGCTCACCAGGGGCCCATAGGAACACTGAAGCTTTCTTT.